This record looks at one TCR beta chain sequence and its context. Its antigen is unidentified. Unmatched junction bases numbered 8, after V lost 6 bases and J lost 3 bases. This CDR3 region has 15 residues. In germline, CDR1 is MNHNY, CDR2 SVGAGI (reference sequence). This sample is part of a study of T cell responses to AZD1222 COVID-19 vaccine. Method: immunoSEQ multiplex PCR; TCRdb's copy keeps in-frame clones and lacks some. The sample includes 120,000 or so clones, around nine tenths of them seen just once. The study's findings and limits: Spike regions recognized by vaccine-associated CD4 TCRs spanned the protein, led by 160-218 and 743-854.

This TCR derives from an adult in good health. The sequences come from peripheral blood, collected on day 0 of AZD1222 vaccination. V is TRBV6-6 and J is TRBJ2-7; TRBD2 matches at 10 bases. The CDR3 loop reads CASRTGTSARYEQYF. CDR3 nucleotides: TGTGCCAGCAGGACCGGGACTAGCGCCCGCTACGAGCAGTACTTC.